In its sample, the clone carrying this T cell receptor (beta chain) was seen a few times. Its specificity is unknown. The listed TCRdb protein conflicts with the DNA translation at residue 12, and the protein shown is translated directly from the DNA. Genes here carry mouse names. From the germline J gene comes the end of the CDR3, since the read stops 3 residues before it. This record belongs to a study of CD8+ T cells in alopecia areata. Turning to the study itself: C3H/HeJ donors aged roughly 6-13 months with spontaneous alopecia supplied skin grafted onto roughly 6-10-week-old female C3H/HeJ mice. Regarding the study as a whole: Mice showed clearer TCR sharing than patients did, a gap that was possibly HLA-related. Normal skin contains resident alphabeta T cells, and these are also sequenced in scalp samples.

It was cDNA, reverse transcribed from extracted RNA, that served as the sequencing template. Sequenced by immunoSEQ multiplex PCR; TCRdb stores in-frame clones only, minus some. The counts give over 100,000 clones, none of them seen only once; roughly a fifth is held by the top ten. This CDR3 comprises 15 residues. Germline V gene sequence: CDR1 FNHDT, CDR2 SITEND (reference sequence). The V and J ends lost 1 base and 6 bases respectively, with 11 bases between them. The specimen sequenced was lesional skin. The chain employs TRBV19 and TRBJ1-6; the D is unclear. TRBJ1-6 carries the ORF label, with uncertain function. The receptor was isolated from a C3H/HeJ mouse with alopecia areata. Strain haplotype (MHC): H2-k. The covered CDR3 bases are TGTGCCAGCAGTATAATCCCTTCACTTAATTCGCCC. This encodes CASSIIPSLNSP. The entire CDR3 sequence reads CASSIIPSLNSPLYF.